This T cell receptor beta chain was recorded in a study of blood T cell repertoires in COVID-19. Looking at the study overall: There were acute and convalescent COVID-19 samples, and they came from the United States, Italy and Spain.

The germline V gene has CDR1 ENHRY and CDR2 SYGVKD. The CDR3 runs to 14 residues. V was clipped by 8 bases and J by 0 bases, with 13 bases between them. Authors' methods: Cell counts per sample came from amplifying reference gene primers. Profiled with immunoSEQ multiplex PCR; TCRdb holds only in-frame clones, not every one. The D gene and trimming were derived from the DNA, and the V and J assignments and clone size from that table. Altogether over 200,000 clones are present, about 88% being singletons, with the ten largest covering roughly 2%. The chain is built from TRBV10-3 and TRBJ1-1; D is unclear. The sample was peripheral blood. The sequence derives from a man in his forties with active or convalescent COVID-19. CDR3 bases: TGTGCCATCGGCAGCGCCCTTATGAACACTGAAGCTTTCTTT. This sequence encodes CAIGSALMNTEAFF.